This record concerns one T cell receptor (beta chain) sequence. Which antigen it targets is not known. No much larger clone exists at a distance of one base, and base qualities are not known. This entry is derived from a study of cytomegalovirus exposure and HLA in healthy donors (dated by TCRdb to 2015 to 2018). General notes on the study: An earlier analysis of some 550 of the donors reported about 250 Gb of sequence data and 120 million or so unique TCR beta sequences from around 200 million T cells. In a later analysis, previously published TCR beta repertoires from more than 500 donors were re-analyzed and high-resolution HLA genotyping was added so that TCR occurrence patterns could be studied. The study used immunosequencing to profile the T cell repertoires of approximately 630 subjects and linked those repertoires to cytomegalovirus serostatus. All discovery cohort repertoires had been generated on a single sequencing platform. Of the approximately 400 genotyped donors, roughly 80% fell in the genetic ancestry cluster associated with self-reported Caucasian donors. Because of strong linkage in the cohort, a few DR-DQ haplotypes were treated as single units for association and clustering. In addition to the first cohort of 666 subjects, a separate validation cohort of approximately 110 different subjects was used. The study combined high-throughput TCR immunosequencing, statistical association of individual TCRs with disease status, and machine learning to predict cytomegalovirus infection status. On average, 235,054 unique TCR beta nucleotide sequences were sequenced per donor among several hundred genotyped donors of the cohort, with 15% to 20% of those sequences being non-productive. About 330 gigabases of sequencing data and 75 million to 85 million unique TCR sequences made up an early release that covered fewer than 650 HLA-typed donors. An earlier analysis of 587 of the donors used high-throughput TCR beta sequencing to judge whether each TCR beta V gene segment behaved as functional or pseudogenic. The aim of the study was to test whether cataloging public T cell receptors could identify signatures of past pathogen exposure. Donor age, sex, ethnicity and CMV serostatus were compiled alongside the repertoire data. The number of donors typed differed by locus, with about 620-630 for A, B, C, DRB1 and DQB1, roughly 550 for DQA1, 600 to 610 for DPA1, and around 430 for DPB1. HLA typing covered class I and class II loci at four-digit resolution. A later genetic analysis took genome-wide SNP genotypes for about 65% of the roughly 670 donors and used that subset as a discovery cohort. Rather than drawing on any new phenotypic data, the later analysis identified candidate immune exposures from TCR beta sequences and the way those sequences occurred across donors.

Library prep was done by the immunoSEQ multiplex PCR assay. For the multiplex PCR, a mixture combining 60 forward primers for TCR Vbeta segments and 13 reverse primers for TCR Jbeta segments was used. Amplification of the CDR3 region of rearranged TCR beta genes was performed with a multiplex PCR assay on genomic DNA. The amplified TCR beta libraries were sequenced on the Illumina HiSeq System as 87-base-pair reads. The authors' pipeline ran thus. Across the 666 repertoires, a later analysis counted some 81 million unique TCR beta chains, some 11 million of which were shared by at least two donors. To remove PCR and sequencing errors, raw reads were error-corrected and collapsed into unique sequences using a nearest-neighbor algorithm that merged closely related sequences. CDR3 sequences were aligned to IMGT reference sequences to assign V, D and J gene segments. Each retained sequence needed at least a six-nucleotide match to both a V gene segment and a J gene segment. Rearrangements were called productive when the CDR3 lacked stop codons and stayed in frame with V and J; all others were non-productive. Following IMGT convention, CDR3 was defined as the stretch from the second conserved V-encoded cysteine to the conserved J-encoded phenylalanine. The earlier analysis of 550 to 650 of the donors excluded any sequence lacking an unambiguous match to a single V gene segment. In an earlier analysis of several hundred of the donors, a V segment was called functional when productive rearrangements were above 56.7%, and segregating when the standard deviation between donors exceeded 5%. A statistical classification framework was built for diagnosing cytomegalovirus status from the catalog of TCR beta chain sequences. A later analysis assigned V and J genes by comparing TCR nucleotide sequences with IMGT/GENE-DB human TR gene sequences. The TCRdist pipeline was used in a later analysis to assign CDR3 sequences and most-parsimonious VDJ recombination scenarios. In a later analysis, each TCR beta chain was defined by its CDR3 amino acid sequence together with its V-gene family, and reads without a unique V-gene family were excluded. As a way to deal with suspected cross-contamination and a sequencing artifact, a later analysis dropped under 600 nucleotide sequences that were highly shared and had low generation probability. A later analysis calculated a clonal expansion index for each public chain from normalized within-repertoire ranks of inferred template counts. In a later analysis, generation probabilities were computed with a VDJ recombination model fitted to out-of-frame rearrangements, and the resulting probabilities were checked against IGoR. In a later analysis, TCR-TCR, TCR-HLA and TCR-CMV co-occurrence was scored with hypergeometric tests, and a repertoire-size bias correction was applied to TCR pairs. False discovery rates were estimated in a later analysis by permuting HLA or CMV assignments 20 times. A later analysis grouped co-occurring TCRs with DBSCAN, adding TCRdist sequence similarity when clustering within HLA-allele-positive subsets. Repertoires with fewer than 30,000 or more than 120,000 public chains were left out of co-occurrence clustering, as were five repertoires with anomalous nucleotide sharing. TCRdb mirrors the immuneACCESS table, restricted to in-frame sequences. Some clones are absent from its copies; in checked studies, under half trace to an unresolved V gene, and the reason for the others is unknown. V and J calls and clone size follow that table, whereas D and trimming were derived from the DNA. In all, the sample holds 100,000 or so clones, and approximately 77% of those were seen once. The ten largest clones add up to around a tenth of the sample.

The CDR3, from cysteine to phenylalanine, totals 14 residues. Solely the CDR3 DNA is kept, with 42 bases framed from the first base. For CDR1 and CDR2, the germline V gene lists MNHEY and SVGAGI. The trim is 6 bases for V and 3 bases for J, with a gap of 12 bases between the germline ends. Summary of the overall study and its limitations: The study gave a list of 150 to 200 TCR beta chains associated with cytomegalovirus. In a later analysis, HLA-associated TCR beta chains showed more clonal expansion and lower generation probabilities than non-associated chains that were equally common. According to the authors, the approach could potentially be generalized to other disease states and immunological phenotypes. Because counts were too low, approximately 15 rarely observed V segments, including chromosome 9 orphons, were excluded from the earlier analysis of 587 of the donors. An earlier analysis of some 560 of the donors showed that most TCR beta V segments appeared in productive rearrangements either about 87% or about 30% of the time, which broadly matched IMGT annotations. The classifier was reported to diagnose cytomegalovirus status with high specificity and sensitivity in both the original and validation cohorts. Because some donors lacked HLA typing at each locus, the association tests relied only on the typed subset. The sequencing pipeline was judged likely to have produced a cluster of highly shared sequence variants as a technical artifact. Most CMV-associated TCR beta chains appeared to be HLA-restricted in a later analysis, and the HLA associations seemed to be driven largely by CMV exposure. A further reported finding was that TCR beta sequences accurately predicted the HLA-A and HLA-B alleles for most subjects in the first cohort. Specific HLA alleles were associated with around 18,000 TCR beta sequences at a false discovery rate of 0.05 in a later analysis. Some IMGT-functional V segments, including TRBV6-2 and TRBV6-3, could not be told apart with the 87-base-pair reads, so those segments were excluded. A later genetic analysis associated a missense DCLRE1C variant with V-gene and J-gene trimming of TCR beta chains, and an independent cohort replicated the association. In a later analysis, the rate of TCR association differed among HLA loci, with DRB1 alleles having the most associated TCRs and HLA-C alleles having the fewest. This cohort had only TCR beta chains sequenced, and the lack of alpha or paired-chain data limited which features could be detected. While some public TCRs were present in many individuals, most TCR sequences turned up only very rarely across donors. Sequencing depth was assumed to be roughly uniform across donors in the presence/absence analyses, though that assumption may not hold. A later genetic analysis reported fewer N-insertions in productive TCRs among donors in an Asian-associated ancestry cluster than the roughly 700-donor mean. In a later analysis, several top co-occurrence clusters were reported to appear linked to parvovirus B19, influenza, CMV and Epstein-Barr virus. For the cohort, immune exposure information was limited to CMV serostatus. Assigning TCR associations to individual alleles was difficult when HLA alleles, especially DR and DQ, strongly co-occurred. Linkage disequilibrium might explain the correlated functional status among segregating V segments, but an unknown experimental factor could not be ruled out. Three of the identified cytomegalovirus-associated TCR beta chains were confirmed in vitro to be specific for cytomegalovirus antigens.

The cohort consisted of fewer than 700 healthy bone marrow donors. At the time of sampling, every cohort member was nominally healthy, though immune exposures that went unrecorded were likely present. CMV serostatus was recorded as positive for 250 to 300 and negative for about 50% of the 666 cohort members, whereas no CMV serostatus was recorded for the donor in question. Every donor gave a peripheral blood sample, and the peripheral blood mononuclear cells from that sample were used for TCR beta sequencing. The Qiagen DNeasy Blood Extraction Kit was used to extract genomic DNA from the blood cell samples.

The sequenced sample was PBMCs. This receptor was taken from a human donor in good health. Recombination connected TRBV6-5 to TRBJ1-5; the D gene is perhaps TRBD1, from 5 matching bases. The CDR3 loop reads CASSQWGDNQPQHF. The sequence in DNA is TGTGCCAGCAGCCAATGGGGGGACAATCAGCCCCAGCATTTT.